This record concerns one T cell receptor (beta chain) sequence. What it binds is unknown. This record belongs to a study of beta chain features in type 1 diabetes. Study context: All samples yielded 107,917,701 examined sorted cells.

Regarding the study as a whole: In the patient group, naive, central memory and Treg TCRB repertoires seemed more alike than in the healthy donor group. Individuals with type 1 diabetes displayed fewer insertions and more deletions at VDJ junctions. TCRB CDR3s were moderately but significantly shorter in Type 1 diabetes patients in all four CD4+ subsets.

Of the isolated RNA, all was reverse transcribed, and so the sequenced material was expressed TCRB transcripts. Regulatory, naive and central memory T cell samples averaged around 3.6 million reads. Sequencing used immunoSEQ multiplex PCR; TCRdb keeps in-frame clones, though not all of them. This table has about 150,000 clones, over 9% appearing once. Germline V gives CDR1 SGHTA, CDR2 FQGTGA. V trimming: 4 bases; J trimming: 3 bases; junction bases outside the gene matches: 2. The CDR3 extends over 15 amino acids. The receptor was derived from a man younger than 40 with type 1 diabetes. Sequences were obtained from central memory CD4+ T cells from blood. This chain connects TRBV7-3 to TRBJ2-1; TRBD2 agrees at 11 bases. In nucleotides, the CDR3 is TGTGCCAGCAGCTCGGGACTAGCGGTCTACAATGAGCAGTTCTTC. Translating gives CASSSGLAVYNEQFF.